The rows below give T cell receptor beta chains drawn from one sample of a study of T cell changes during pregnancy in multiple sclerosis. TCRdb's copy holds only in-frame clones and misses some; the assay was immunoSEQ multiplex PCR. The repertoire holds 80,000 or so clones, with just over 90% as singletons. The sequencing used peripheral blood, collected before pregnancy. These receptors were taken from a female donor with multiple sclerosis, enrolled in a pregnancy study. CDR3s include the opening cysteine and the closing phenylalanine or tryptophan. The D gene is left open where the match is weak. Rows may omit the clone size; those that give it use once, few, many or a size class.

CASSPRANRGREQYF,TGTGCCAGCTCACCTAGAGCAAACAGGGGAAGAGAGCAGTACTTC,TRBD1,TRBV18,once,TRBJ2-7
CASRFAGNPSYNEQFF,TGTGCCAGCAGATTTGCGGGAAACCCCTCCTACAATGAGCAGTTCTTC,NA,TRBV28,NA,TRBJ2-1
CSVEAGGGYEQYF,TGCAGCGTTGAAGCGGGGGGTGGCTACGAGCAGTACTTC,TRBD2,TRBV29-1,once,TRBJ2-7
CASRIQTSGLINEQFF,TGTGCCAGCAGGATACAGACTAGCGGGTTGATAAATGAGCAGTTCTTC,TRBD2,TRBV25-1,once,TRBJ2-1
CASSQDGLAGGLTGELFF,TGTGCCAGCAGCCAAGACGGACTAGCGGGAGGGCTCACCGGGGAGCTGTTTTTT,TRBD2,TRBV4-2,NA,TRBJ2-2
CASSQQSAGFGEQFF,TGTGCCAGCAGCCAACAATCGGCAGGGTTCGGTGAGCAGTTCTTC,NA,TRBV11-3,NA,TRBJ2-1
CASSLGGSGRQAYEQYF,TGTGCCAGCAGCTTGGGGGGTAGCGGGAGGCAAGCTTACGAGCAGTACTTC,TRBD2,TRBV5-4,NA,TRBJ2-7
CASSLRGLSSYNEQFF,TGTGCCAGCAGTCTGCGCGGCTTGAGCTCCTACAATGAGCAGTTCTTC,NA,TRBV25-1,NA,TRBJ2-1
CATTVQVGTEAFF,TGTGCCACCACGGTTCAGGTTGGCACTGAAGCTTTCTTT,NA,TRBV6-1,once,TRBJ1-1
CASSASGREVAEQFF,TGTGCCAGCAGCGCCAGCGGGAGGGAAGTTGCTGAGCAGTTCTTC,TRBD2,TRBV6-6,NA,TRBJ2-1
CASSAQGAGQPQHF,TGTGCCAGCAGCGCACAGGGGGCGGGACAGCCCCAGCATTTT,TRBD1,TRBV7-2,NA,TRBJ1-5
CASSWADILRGSYEQYF,TGCGCCAGCAGCTGGGCGGATATCCTAAGGGGTTCCTACGAGCAGTACTTC,NA,TRBV10-1,NA,TRBJ2-7
CASSLRWAGVLSYEQYF,TGTGCCAGCAGTTTGAGGTGGGCGGGAGTTCTCTCCTACGAGCAGTACTTC,TRBD2,TRBV27,NA,TRBJ2-7
CASSLGPSSYEQYF,TGTGCCAGCAGCTTAGGTCCGAGCTCCTACGAGCAGTACTTC,NA,TRBV11-3,NA,TRBJ2-7
CASSQKSQGAWEQYF,TGCGCCAGCAGCCAGAAATCCCAGGGGGCATGGGAGCAGTACTTC,TRBD1,TRBV4-1,once,TRBJ2-7
CATQYSQDSYNEQFF,TGTGCCACCCAATATTCCCAGGACTCATACAATGAGCAGTTCTTC,NA,TRBV19,few,TRBJ2-1
CASSLEGAGTGELFF,TGTGCCAGTAGTCTGGAGGGCGCGGGCACCGGGGAGCTGTTTTTT,NA,TRBV19,NA,TRBJ2-2